This TCR beta chain was found in a study of identical twins. This clonotype was detected a few times. TCRdb reprocessed the 5' RACE reads with MiXCR, giving one entry per CDR3 protein. Of 700,000 or so distinct CDR3 sequences detected, under 9% appear once; the ten largest clones hold around 0.98%. V lost 3 bases to trimming and J lost 4 bases; unmatched junction nucleotides: 19. The CDR3 has 19 residues. Looked up from germline, CDR1 is LNHNV and CDR2 is YYDKDF (reference sequence). This sample was also put to use in a study of yellow fever vaccine responses in identical twins.

The genes are TRBV15 and TRBJ2-5; the match to TRBD1 covers 8 bases. Material for sequencing was PBMCs. The sequence was obtained from a woman aged 18-30 years in good health. CDR3 loop: CATSRKKSGGSTSGETQYF. The CDR3, as DNA: TGTGCCACCAGCAGGAAGAAGTCAGGGGGCTCAACGTCCGGAGAGACCCAGTACTTC.